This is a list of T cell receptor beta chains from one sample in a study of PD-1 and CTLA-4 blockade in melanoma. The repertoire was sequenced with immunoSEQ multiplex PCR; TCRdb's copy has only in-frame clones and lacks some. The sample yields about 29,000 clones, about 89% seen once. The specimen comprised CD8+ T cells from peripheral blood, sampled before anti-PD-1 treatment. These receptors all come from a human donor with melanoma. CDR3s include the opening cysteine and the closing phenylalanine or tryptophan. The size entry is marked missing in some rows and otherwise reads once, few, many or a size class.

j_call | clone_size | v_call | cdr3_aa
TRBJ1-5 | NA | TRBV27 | CASSEGYSNQPQHF
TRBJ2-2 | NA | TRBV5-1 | CASSFRTSGGNTGELFF
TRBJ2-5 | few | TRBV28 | CASRAILAGGAETQYF
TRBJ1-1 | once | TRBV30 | CAWETGSTEAFF
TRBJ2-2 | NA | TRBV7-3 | CASSPFDSGPAGELFF
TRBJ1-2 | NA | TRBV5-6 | CASRTPGEGYTF
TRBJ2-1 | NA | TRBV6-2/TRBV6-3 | CASSLGHLYNEQFF
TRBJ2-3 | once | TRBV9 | CASSVGGLARDTQYF
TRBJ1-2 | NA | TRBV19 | CASSGSGPTNYGYTF
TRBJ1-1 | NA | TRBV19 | CASSESGLGNAEAFF
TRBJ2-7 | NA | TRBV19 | CASSMDYEQYF
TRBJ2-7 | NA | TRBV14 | CASSRAGGEQYF
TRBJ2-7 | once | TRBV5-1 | CASSPTEDYEQYF
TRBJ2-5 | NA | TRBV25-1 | CASSSGLQETQYF
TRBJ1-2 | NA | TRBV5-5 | CASSRDRAGYTF
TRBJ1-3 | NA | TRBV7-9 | CASSPNHGAGNTIYF
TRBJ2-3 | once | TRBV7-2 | CASSLLDYDTQYF
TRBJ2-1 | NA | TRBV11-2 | CASSLGGPNEQFF
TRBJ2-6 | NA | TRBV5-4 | CASSGAGTAVSGANVLTF
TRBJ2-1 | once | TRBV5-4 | CASSSALTLPSYNEQFF
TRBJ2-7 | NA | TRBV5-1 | CASSMVPSEQYF
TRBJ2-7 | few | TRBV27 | CATQGTAASYEQYF
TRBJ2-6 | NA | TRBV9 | CASSPIGSGAFSGANVLTF
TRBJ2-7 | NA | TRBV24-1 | CATSDRTGYEQYF
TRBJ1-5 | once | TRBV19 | CASSDGSQGNQPQHF
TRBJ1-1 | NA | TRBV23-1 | CASSQRLLSSEAFF
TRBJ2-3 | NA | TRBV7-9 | CASSTLTPGVRTDTQYF
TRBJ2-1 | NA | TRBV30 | CAWTVGTEGYNEQFF
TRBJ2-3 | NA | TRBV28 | CASSTNLGLAGVWGTQYF
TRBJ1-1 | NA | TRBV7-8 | CASSSPQGGWNTEAFF
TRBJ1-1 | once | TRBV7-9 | CASSHNLQENTEAFF
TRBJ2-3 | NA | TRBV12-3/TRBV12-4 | CASSEPLDTQYF
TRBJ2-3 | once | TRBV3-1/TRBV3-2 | CASSQALTSGITDTQYF
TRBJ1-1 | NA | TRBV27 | CATFWTFPGDTEAFF
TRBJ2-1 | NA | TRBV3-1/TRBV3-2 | CASRPGSGERYNEQFF
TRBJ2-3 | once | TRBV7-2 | CASSLRTSGLSTDTQYF
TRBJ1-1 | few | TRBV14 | CASSQDGGTAEAFF
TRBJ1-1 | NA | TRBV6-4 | CASSDFGREAFF
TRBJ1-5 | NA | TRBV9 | CASSPGISNQPQHF
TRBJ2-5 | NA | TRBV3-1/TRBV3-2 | CASFSSGFQETQYF
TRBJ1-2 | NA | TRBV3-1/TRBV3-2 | CASSHFKAGPDGYTF
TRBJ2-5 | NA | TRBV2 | CASSEVGPRDGETQYF
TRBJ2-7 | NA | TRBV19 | CASSIDFDSYEQYF
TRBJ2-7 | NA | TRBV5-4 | CASSSGGSSYEQYF
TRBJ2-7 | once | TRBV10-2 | CASMEREAGEQYF
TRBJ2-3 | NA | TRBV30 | CAWSTDTQYF
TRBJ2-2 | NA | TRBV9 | CASSSPGAGELFF
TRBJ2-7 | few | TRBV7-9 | CASSLANSGEEGDYEQYF
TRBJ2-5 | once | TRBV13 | CASSPRTIPRETQYF
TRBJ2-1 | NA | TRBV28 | CASSSSNSYNEQFF
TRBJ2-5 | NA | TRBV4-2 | CASSQVFGETKETQYF
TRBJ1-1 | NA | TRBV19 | CASSIDRQGETEAFF